The 27 T cell receptor beta chains in this list originate from one sample, sequenced in a study of T-cell reconstitution after alpha-beta-depleted transplantation in children. Preparation of the TCRbeta library was carried out with unique molecular identifiers. Each CDR3 protein gets one entry after TCRdb re-called the PCR reads with MiXCR. This sample yields about 980,000 distinct CDR3 sequences, of which 25% to 35% are seen a single time; about 28% belongs to the top ten. The sequenced sample was PBMCs, mostly from graft donor cells, obtained 360 days after TCRalphabeta/CD19-depleted stem cell transplant. The receptors originated from a boy younger than two who had a stem cell transplant for SCID, so the T cells may come from the graft donor.

The sample holds a few counts of this clonotype. The chain carries TRBV20-1 and TRBJ2-1, with D unclear. Per germline, CDR1 DFQATT and CDR2 SNEGSKA (reference sequence). V was pared by 5 bases and J by 5 bases, with 4 bases between. The CDR3 loop spans 10 amino acids. In nucleotides, the CDR3 is TGCAGTGCTGCAGACAATGAGCAGTTCTTC. Translated: CSAADNEQFF.

This clonotype was counted only a few times. V and J are TRBV18 and TRBJ2-1; D might be TRBD1 (6 bases). The CDR3 consists of 15 residues. V lost 6 bases to trimming and J lost 7 bases, with 19 bases between them. From germline, CDR1 is KGHSH and CDR2 LQKENI. CDR3 sequence (DNA): TGTGCCAGCTCGCTCGCCCTTATACAGGGAAATGAGCAGTTCTTC. Translated, it gives CASSLALIQGNEQFF. Looking up the rest from reference TRBV18 and TRBJ2-1 gives the full variable domain: NAGVMQNPRHLVRRRGQEARLRCSPMKGHSHVYWYRQLPEEGLKFMVYLQKENIIDESGMPKERFSAEFPKEGPSILRIQQVVRGDSAAYFCASSLALIQGNEQFFGPGTRLTVL.

A few counts support this clonotype. The chain is built from TRBV12-3 or TRBV12-4 and TRBJ2-2; 8 bases align to TRBD1. Trimming cost V 6 bases and J 2 bases; bases outside gene matches: 14. The CDR3 extends over 18 amino acids. The CDR3 protein is CASRLGGQVTFNTGELFF. CDR3 coding DNA: TGTGCCAGCAGGCTGGGGGGACAGGTCACTTTTAACACCGGGGAGCTGTTTTTT.

This clonotype was seen once. The J gene is TRBJ2-3, the V gene TRBV19; D perhaps matches TRBD2 (6 bases). The CDR3 loop spans 15 amino acids. The germline CDR1 and CDR2 sequences are LNHDA and SQIVND (reference sequence). V was trimmed by 3 bases and J by 4 bases, leaving 14 bases between them. DNA for the CDR3: TGTGCCAGTAGTATTGACCTAGCGTCGGCAGATACGCAGTATTTT. This translates into CASSIDLASADTQYF.

This clonotype showed up just once. The chain recombines TRBV18 with TRBJ2-7; no firm D call. The CDR3 has 14 amino acids. Germline loops: CDR1 KGHSH, CDR2 LQKENI. V lost 1 base, J lost 2 bases, and 9 bases lay in between. As DNA, the CDR3 is TGTGCCAGCTCACCACGGGCCCTACCCTACGAGCAGTACTTC. As protein: CASSPRALPYEQYF. Combining the CDR3 with reference TRBV18 and TRBJ2-7 gives the whole variable domain NAGVMQNPRHLVRRRGQEARLRCSPMKGHSHVYWYRQLPEEGLKFMVYLQKENIIDESGMPKERFSAEFPKEGPSILRIQQVVRGDSAAYFCASSPRALPYEQYFGPGTRLTVT.

The rearrangement links TRBV27 to TRBJ2-1; 7 bases match TRBD1. Trimming cost V 5 bases and J 4 bases; bases outside gene matches: 8. Germline V gene lookup returns CDR1 MNHEY and CDR2 SMNVEV (reference sequence). This CDR3 contains 15 residues. CDR3 nucleotides: TGTGCCAGCAGTATCCGGGACAGCCAATACAATGAGCAGTTCTTC. Amino acids: CASSIRDSQYNEQFF.

The chain is built from TRBV20-1 and TRBJ2-3; possible D gene TRBD2, 5 bases. The V gene lost 1 base and the J gene lost 4 bases, with 18 bases spanning the gap. This CDR3 comprises 16 residues. Per germline, CDR1 DFQATT and CDR2 SNEGSKA (reference sequence). The CDR3 spells CSARAMPTSDPDTQYF. In nucleotides, the CDR3 is TGCAGTGCTAGAGCCATGCCCACTAGTGACCCAGATACGCAGTATTTT.

In nucleotides, the CDR3 is TGTGCCAGCAGCTCCCGTGCGAACACCGGGGAGCTGTTTTTT. Protein sequence: CASSSRANTGELFF. The chain is built from TRBV7-7 and TRBJ2-2; D is undetermined. V was cut by 4 bases and J by 0 bases, with 6 bases left in between. The germline gives CDR1 SSHAT, CDR2 FNYEAQ (reference sequence). This CDR3 is 14 amino acids long.

The rearrangement links TRBV12-3 or TRBV12-4 to TRBJ2-2; possible D gene TRBD1, 5 bases. The CDR3 consists of 14 residues. V was trimmed by 6 bases and J by 3 bases, leaving 11 bases between them. The CDR3 nucleotides read TGTGCCAGCAGGAAGGACACTTACACCGGGGAGCTGTTTTTT. Translating it yields CASRKDTYTGELFF.

This clonotype has a handful of counts. V gene TRBV3-1 combines with J gene TRBJ2-1; D gene uncertain. CDR1 is LGHDT, CDR2 YNNKEL, per germline (reference sequence). The CDR3 runs to 12 residues. V lost 3 bases and J 8 bases, leaving 8 bases between the germline ends. CDR3 DNA: TGTGCCAGCAGCCATACGGAATATGAGCAGTTCTTC. Protein: CASSHTEYEQFF.

This clonotype was detected only a few times. The gene calls are TRBV27 and TRBJ2-2; 10 nucleotides align to TRBD2. Germline CDR1 is MNHEY and CDR2 is SMNVEV (reference sequence). V lost 6 bases and J lost 3; bases outside the gene matches: 10. There are 17 residues in the CDR3. The CDR3 spells CASSLAGVLGYTGELFF. The CDR3 nucleotides read TGTGCCAGCAGCCTAGCGGGGGTTTTGGGGTACACCGGGGAGCTGTTTTTT.

This clonotype was detected a few times. This sequence joins TRBV11-2 and TRBJ1-6, with D unclear. V lost 1 base to trimming and J lost 9 bases, with 13 bases between them. This CDR3 spans 15 amino acids. Looked up from germline, CDR1 is SGHAT and CDR2 is FQNNGV. The CDR3: CASSLALGYGSPLHF. The CDR3 DNA is TGTGCCAGCAGCTTAGCTCTTGGGTATGGTTCACCCCTCCACTTT.

As DNA, the CDR3 is TGTGCCACCAGCAGAGATTGGCTGACTAGCGGGGATAACATTCAGTACTTC. This sequence encodes CATSRDWLTSGDNIQYF. This chain joins TRBV15 and TRBJ2-4; 11 bases fit TRBD2. J gave up 7 bases and V 0 bases, and 8 bases lay outside the gene matches. The CDR3 consists of 17 residues. Germline CDR1 LNHNV, CDR2 YYDKDF (reference sequence).

V gene TRBV7-8 combines with J gene TRBJ2-2; 7 bases line up with TRBD2. The CDR3 is 16 residues long. Germline assignment: CDR1 SGHVS and CDR2 FQNEAQ. The J segment lost 1 base and the V segment lost 7 bases, leaving 9 bases of the junction unmatched. The CDR3 DNA is TGTGCCAGCACCCTGGGGGGGTTTGAGAACACCGGGGAGCTGTTTTTT. Translated: CASTLGGFENTGELFF.

This clonotype was seen a handful of times. The chain employs TRBV28 and TRBJ2-5, with 11 positions matching TRBD1. The V and J ends lost 5 bases and 5 bases, in that order; junction bases with no gene match: 10. The CDR3 has 16 residues. Germline V lookup: CDR1 MDHEN, CDR2 SYDVKM. The CDR3 DNA sequence: TGTGCCAGCAGTCAGCCGGGACAGGGGGGACGTGAGACCCAGTACTTC. This sequence encodes CASSQPGQGGRETQYF. The full variable domain, rest sourced from reference TRBV28 and TRBJ2-5, is DVKVTQSSRYLVKRTGEKVFLECVQDMDHENMFWYRQDPGLGLRLIYFSYDVKMKEKGDIPEGYSVSREKKERFSLILESASTNQTSMYLCASSQPGQGGRETQYFGPGTRLLVL.

J is TRBJ1-1 and V is TRBV4-2; 8 bases align to TRBD1. The CDR3 contains 16 residues. The junction had 8 bases not matched to a gene; V was cut back by 4 bases and J by 1 base. Per the germline V gene, CDR1 is LGHNA and CDR2 is YNFKEQ. In nucleotides, the CDR3 is TGTGCCAGCAGCCTCCGGACAGGGAGGGCGAACACTGAAGCTTTCTTT. This encodes CASSLRTGRANTEAFF.

The chain recombines TRBV5-1 with TRBJ1-4; D remains unclear. Germline-derived CDR1 and CDR2 are SGHRS and YFSETQ. The CDR3 spans 13 residues. V was trimmed by 4 bases and J by 6 bases, leaving 10 bases between them. CDR3 sequence: CASSATVDEKLFF. The CDR3 DNA is TGCGCCAGCAGCGCAACAGTGGATGAAAAACTGTTTTTT. Based on the CDR3 plus reference TRBV5-1 and TRBJ1-4, the full variable domain is KAGVTQTPRYLIKTRGQQVTLSCSPISGHRSVSWYQQTPGQGLQFLFEYFSETQRNKGNFPGRFSGRQFSNSRSEMNVSTLELGDSALYLCASSATVDEKLFFGSGTQLSVL.

V is TRBV20-1 and J is TRBJ1-1, with D perhaps TRBD1 (5 bases). With 6 bases removed from V and 0 bases from J, the gap between germline ends came to 14 bases. The CDR3 totals 14 residues. Per the germline V gene, CDR1 is DFQATT and CDR2 is SNEGSKA (reference sequence). The CDR3 DNA reads TGCAGTGCAGACCCGGGGACTCTGAACACTGAAGCTTTCTTT. It codes for CSADPGTLNTEAFF.

V is TRBV2 and J is TRBJ2-4; a possible D gene is TRBD2 (7 bases). CDR1 SNHLY and CDR2 FYNNEI come from the germline V gene. The CDR3 consists of 16 residues. V lost 8 bases, J lost 1 base, and 18 bases lay in between. The CDR3 DNA reads as TGTGCCAGCGGTGCTGGGGGGGCAGGGGCCAAAAACATTCAGTACTTC. It yields the protein CASGAGGAGAKNIQYF.

This clonotype was seen more than once but under ten times. J is TRBJ2-1 and V is TRBV20-1; 12 bases map to TRBD2. The CDR3 has 15 residues. Germline CDR1 is DFQATT and CDR2 is SNEGSKA (reference sequence). V trimming: 6 bases; J trimming: 2 bases; junction bases outside the gene matches: 5. The CDR3 is CSARTSGATYNEQFF. The DNA for the CDR3 is TGCAGTGCAAGGACTAGCGGGGCAACCTACAATGAGCAGTTCTTC.

This clonotype was counted a few times. In DNA, the CDR3 is TGTGCCAGCAGGGTGGACAGGGGGTATAATCAGCCCCAGCATTTT. The encoded protein is CASRVDRGYNQPQHF. This chain joins TRBV6-1 and TRBJ1-5; 10 bases line up with TRBD1. The J segment lost 4 bases and the V segment lost 6 bases, leaving 6 bases of the junction unmatched. The CDR3 runs 15 residues. The germline gives CDR1 MNHNS, CDR2 SASEGT.

This clonotype showed up just a few times. V is TRBV12-3 or TRBV12-4 and J is TRBJ1-5; D is ambiguous. The length of the CDR3 is 14 residues. Between the trimmed V and J ends, which lost 6 bases and 6 bases, there was a span of 15 bases. The CDR3 nucleotides read TGTGCCAGCAGAAAGAAGGACTCCGCTCAGCCCCAGCATTTT. The encoded protein is CASRKKDSAQPQHF.

The rearrangement links TRBV18 to TRBJ1-2; 7 bases match TRBD1. The CDR3 consists of 15 residues. The junction had 9 bases not matched to a gene; V was cut back by 6 bases and J by 2 bases. Germline V gene lookup returns CDR1 KGHSH and CDR2 LQKENI. This CDR3 reads CASSPSPDRNYGYTF. The CDR3 bases are TGTGCCAGCTCGCCCTCCCCGGACAGGAACTATGGCTACACCTTC.

CDR3 sequence: CASSFPGKSQETQYF. In DNA, the CDR3 is TGTGCCAGCAGCTTCCCAGGGAAATCGCAAGAGACCCAGTACTTC. The V call is TRBV7-2, the J call TRBJ2-5, with TRBD1 as a possible D gene (5 bases). Between the trimmed V and J ends, which lost 3 bases and 2 bases, there was a span of 13 bases. CDR3 length: 15 amino acids. Germline loops: CDR1 SGHTA, CDR2 FQGNSA.

The rearrangement uses TRBV7-8 and TRBJ1-5; TRBD1 agrees at 7 bases. Germline V gives CDR1 SGHVS, CDR2 FQNEAQ. The CDR3 consists of 15 residues. With 2 bases clipped from V and 5 bases from J, the junction kept 6 bases outside the gene matches. CDR3 nucleotide sequence: TGTGCCAGCAGCTTAAACAGGGGACGCGATCAGCCCCAGCATTTT. It translates to CASSLNRGRDQPQHF.

J is TRBJ1-1 and V is TRBV29-1; D gene unclear. CDR1 is SQVTM, CDR2 ANQGSEA, per germline. There are 12 residues in the CDR3. The CDR3 bases are TGCACCGGAGGGCAGACGAACACTGAAGCTTTCTTT. Translation gives CTGGQTNTEAFF.

The chain joins TRBV6-2 or TRBV6-3 to TRBJ1-5, with D uncertain. The CDR3 totals 13 residues. Trimming removed 0 bases at V and 7 bases at J, with 7 bases between. CDR1 is MNHEY, CDR2 SVGEGT, per germline. Here the CDR3 reads CASSYSRSQPQHF. The CDR3 DNA sequence: TGTGCCAGCAGTTACTCACGCTCGCAGCCCCAGCATTTT.